The entry below describes one TCR beta chain. Original processing methods: Reference gene primers were amplified, and this amplification served to estimate nucleated cell counts. Sequencing was performed with immunoSEQ multiplex PCR; in TCRdb, only in-frame clones are kept and a portion is missing. V and J calls and clone size are those listed in that table; D and trimming were worked out from the DNA. Seen here are about 270,000 clones, over 80% observed once, and the top ten hold about 4%. The data were taken from a study of blood T cell repertoires in COVID-19. Looking at the study overall: Italy, Spain and the United States were the sources of the convalescent and acute COVID-19 samples. In each case, the material was cDNA or gDNA derived from T cells, B-cell-depleted T cells, or PBMCs.

The CDR3 loop spans 11 amino acids. Germline V lookup: CDR1 SGHNT, CDR2 YYREEE (reference sequence). Between the trimmed V and J ends, which lost 2 bases and 8 bases, there was a span of 7 bases. The sequence derives from a woman aged 25 to 45 with acute COVID-19. Sequenced: PBMCs or T cells enriched from blood (not recorded which). The chain joins TRBV5-4 to TRBJ1-2; D unclear. DNA of the CDR3: TGTGCCAGCAGCTTCGGGGTCGGCTACACCTTC. Translation: CASSFGVGYTF.